These T cell receptor beta chains were read from a single sample in a study of human T cells and chemical hapten exposure. Using its own MiXCR run on the reads, TCRdb lists one record per CDR3 protein. The sample has more than 100,000 distinct CDR3 sequences; 8.5% are singletons. Sequencing was performed on whole blood. These receptors all stem from a human donor in good health. Some clones in this sample may be carry-over from other donors' samples. Both conserved end residues are part of each CDR3. The D gene is left open where the match is weak. A clone size is listed for some rows: how often the clone was seen (once, few, many), or a class if it is expanded.

d_gene: -
j_gene: TRBJ2-2
v_gene: TRBV6-2/TRBV6-3
abundance: many
CDR3nt: TGTGCCAGCAGTTACCTCAACACCGGGGAGCTGTTTTTT
CDR3aa: CASSYLNTGELFF

d_gene: -
j_gene: TRBJ1-2
v_gene: TRBV10-3
abundance: many
CDR3nt: TGTGCCATCAGGCCTGGGACCGACGGCTACACCTTC
CDR3aa: CAIRPGTDGYTF

d_gene: -
j_gene: TRBJ2-7
v_gene: TRBV12-3/TRBV12-4
abundance: few
CDR3nt: TGTGCCAGCGCGGGGAGGGAGCAGTACTTC
CDR3aa: CASAGREQYF

d_gene: TRBD2
j_gene: TRBJ2-7
v_gene: TRBV4-1
abundance: few
CDR3nt: TGCGCCAGCAGCCACCCTAGGGCGGGGGAGTTAAGAGAGCAGTACTTC
CDR3aa: CASSHPRAGELREQYF

d_gene: -
j_gene: TRBJ2-7
v_gene: TRBV6-5
abundance: -
CDR3nt: TGTGCCAGCAGTCCTGACCACTACGAGCAGTACTTC
CDR3aa: CASSPDHYEQYF

d_gene: TRBD2
j_gene: TRBJ2-7
v_gene: TRBV7-2
abundance: -
CDR3nt: TGTGCCAGCACCCCGACTAGCGGAGCCGCCTACGAGCAGTACTTC
CDR3aa: CASTPTSGAAYEQYF

d_gene: -
j_gene: TRBJ1-6
v_gene: TRBV20-1
abundance: few
CDR3nt: TGCAGTGCTAGAGTGGATAATAATTCACCCCTCCACTTT
CDR3aa: CSARVDNNSPLHF

d_gene: -
j_gene: TRBJ2-1
v_gene: TRBV20-1
abundance: few
CDR3nt: TGCAGTGCACCCCGGGCAGGTCGCCCGAGCTCCTACAATGAGCAGTTCTTC
CDR3aa: CSAPRAGRPSSYNEQFF

d_gene: -
j_gene: TRBJ2-3
v_gene: TRBV7-9
abundance: many
CDR3nt: TGTGCCAGCAGCTTAGGTAGAGCCTCGCTCACAGATACGCAGTATTTT
CDR3aa: CASSLGRASLTDTQYF

d_gene: -
j_gene: TRBJ2-2
v_gene: TRBV6-5
abundance: many
CDR3nt: TGTGCCAGCAGTTACGGCTGGACAGCGAACACCGGGGAGCTGTTTTTT
CDR3aa: CASSYGWTANTGELFF